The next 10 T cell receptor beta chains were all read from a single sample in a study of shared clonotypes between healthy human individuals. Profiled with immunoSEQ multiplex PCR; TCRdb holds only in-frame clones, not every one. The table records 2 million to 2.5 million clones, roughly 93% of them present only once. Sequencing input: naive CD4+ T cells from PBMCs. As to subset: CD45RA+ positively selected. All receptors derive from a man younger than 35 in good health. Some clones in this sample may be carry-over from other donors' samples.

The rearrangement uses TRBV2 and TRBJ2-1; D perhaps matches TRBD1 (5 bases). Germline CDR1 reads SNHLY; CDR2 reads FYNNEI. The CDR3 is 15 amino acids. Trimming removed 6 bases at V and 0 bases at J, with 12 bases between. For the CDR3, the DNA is TGTGCCAGCAGACCCGACAGTAGCTCCTACAATGAGCAGTTCTTC. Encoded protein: CASRPDSSSYNEQFF.

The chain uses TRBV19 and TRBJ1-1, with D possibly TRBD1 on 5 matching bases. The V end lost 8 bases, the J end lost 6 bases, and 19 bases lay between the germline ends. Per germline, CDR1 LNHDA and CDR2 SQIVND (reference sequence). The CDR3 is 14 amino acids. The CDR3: CASLLLGRGAEAFF. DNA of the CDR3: TGTGCCAGTCTACTTCTGGGGCGCGGCGCTGAAGCTTTCTTT.

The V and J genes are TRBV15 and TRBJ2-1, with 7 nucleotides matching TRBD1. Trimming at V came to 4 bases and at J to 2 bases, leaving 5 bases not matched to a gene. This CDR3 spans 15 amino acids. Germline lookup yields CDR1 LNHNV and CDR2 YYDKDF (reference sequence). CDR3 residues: CATSIRQGAYNEQFF. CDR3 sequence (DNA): TGTGCCACCAGCATAAGACAGGGCGCCTACAATGAGCAGTTCTTC.

CDR3 nucleotide sequence: TGTGCCAGCAGTGAATTTGCGACGGCCCCTCAGCAGTTCTTC. This encodes CASSEFATAPQQFF. The chain recombines TRBV2 with TRBJ2-1, with D unclear. The CDR3 totals 14 residues. Germline V gene data show CDR1 as SNHLY and CDR2 as FYNNEI. Trimming took 2 bases from V and 11 from J, leaving 16 bases between them. Full variable domain (rest looked up from reference TRBV2 and TRBJ2-1): EPEVTQTPSHQVTQMGQEVILRCVPISNHLYFYWYRQILGQKVEFLVSFYNNEISEKSEIFDDQFSVERPDGSNFTLKIRSTKLEDSAMYFCASSEFATAPQQFFGPGTRLTVL.

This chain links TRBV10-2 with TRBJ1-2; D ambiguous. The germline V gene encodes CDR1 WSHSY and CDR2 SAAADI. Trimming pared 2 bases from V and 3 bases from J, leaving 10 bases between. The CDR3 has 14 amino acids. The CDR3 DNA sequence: TGCGCCAGCAGTGAGCGGGGAGACTACTATGGCTACACCTTC. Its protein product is CASSERGDYYGYTF.

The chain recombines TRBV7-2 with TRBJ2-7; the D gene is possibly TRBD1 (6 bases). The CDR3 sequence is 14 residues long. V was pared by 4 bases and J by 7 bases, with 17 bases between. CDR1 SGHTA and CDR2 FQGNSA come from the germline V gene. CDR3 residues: CASSSQNRVGEQYF. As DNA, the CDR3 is TGTGCCAGCAGCTCCCAAAACAGGGTAGGGGAGCAGTACTTC.

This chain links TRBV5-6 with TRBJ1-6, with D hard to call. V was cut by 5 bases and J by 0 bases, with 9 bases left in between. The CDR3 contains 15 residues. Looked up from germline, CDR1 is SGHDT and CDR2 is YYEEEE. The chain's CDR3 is CASRRRSSYNSPLHF. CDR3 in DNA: TGTGCCAGCAGAAGGAGGAGCTCCTATAATTCACCCCTCCACTTT.

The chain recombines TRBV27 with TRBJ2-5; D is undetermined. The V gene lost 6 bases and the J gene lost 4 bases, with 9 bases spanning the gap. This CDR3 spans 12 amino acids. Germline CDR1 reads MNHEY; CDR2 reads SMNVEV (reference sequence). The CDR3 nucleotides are TGTGCCAGCAGGGGGTTCGGAGAGACCCAGTACTTC. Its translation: CASRGFGETQYF.

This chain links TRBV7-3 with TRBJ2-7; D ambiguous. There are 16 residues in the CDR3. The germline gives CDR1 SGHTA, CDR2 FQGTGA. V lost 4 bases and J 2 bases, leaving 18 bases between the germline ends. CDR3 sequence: CASSSYSLGYAYEQYF. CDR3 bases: TGTGCCAGCAGCTCATACAGCCTAGGTTACGCCTACGAGCAGTACTTC. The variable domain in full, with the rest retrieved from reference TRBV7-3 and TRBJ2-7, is GAGVSQTPSNKVTEKGKYVELRCDPISGHTALYWYRQSLGQGPEFLIYFQGTGAADDSGLPNDRFFAVRPEGSVSTLKIQRTERGDSAVYLCASSSYSLGYAYEQYFGPGTRLTVT.

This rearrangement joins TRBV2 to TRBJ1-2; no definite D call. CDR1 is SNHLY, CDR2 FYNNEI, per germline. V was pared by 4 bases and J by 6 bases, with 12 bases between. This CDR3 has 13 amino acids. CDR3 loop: CASSGAAGNGYTF. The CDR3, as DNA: TGTGCCAGCAGTGGGGCGGCAGGAAATGGCTACACCTTC.